Each of the 30 T cell receptor beta chains below was sequenced from the same sample in a study of blood T cell repertoires in COVID-19 (dated by TCRdb to between 2020 and 2021). Library preparation was by the immunoSEQ multiplex PCR assay. The table comes from immuneACCESS by way of TCRdb, which keeps in-frame sequences with V and J called. Part of the clones is missing from these tables; in studies checked, under half for an unresolved V gene and the rest for unknown reasons. This sample holds a few hundred thousand clones; about 83% were observed only once. Roughly 1.9% of the sample comes from the top ten. Specimen: peripheral blood. These receptors all stem from a young man who had recovered from COVID-19.

The V and J genes are TRBV19 and TRBJ2-4, with 16 bases that match TRBD2. This CDR3 comprises 14 residues. With V trimmed by 3 bases and J by 10 bases, 0 bases remained unmatched. The germline V gene encodes CDR1 LNHDA and CDR2 SQIVND (reference sequence). The CDR3 nucleotides read TGTGCCAGTAGTATGGGACTAGCGGGGGGGATTCAGTACTTC. Amino acid sequence: CASSMGLAGGIQYF.

V usage is TRBV6-5 and J usage is TRBJ2-4, with TRBD1 identical over 7 bases. The ends lost 6 bases at V and 6 bases at J; junction bases unmatched: 8. In germline, CDR1 is MNHEY, CDR2 SVGAGI. The CDR3 consists of 14 residues. The CDR3 coding sequence is TGTGCCAGCAGAGAGACAGGGTTAGGAAACATTCAGTACTTC. This sequence encodes CASRETGLGNIQYF.

The rearrangement joins TRBV28 to TRBJ1-2, with D tentatively TRBD1 (6 bases). CDR1 is MDHEN and CDR2 is SYDVKM in the germline V gene. This CDR3 comprises 14 residues. V shed 6 bases and J shed 6 bases, with 17 bases lying between them. The CDR3 loop reads CASSPTRTVHGYTF. Here the CDR3 DNA reads TGTGCCAGCAGCCCTACACGGACAGTCCATGGCTACACCTTC.

The rearrangement uses TRBV20-1 and TRBJ2-7, with TRBD2 matching 11 bases. The germline V gene has CDR1 DFQATT and CDR2 SNEGSKA (reference sequence). V was clipped by 3 bases and J by 3 bases; unmatched bases: 4. This CDR3 region has 14 residues. CDR3 residues: CSASQLAGGYEQYV. The CDR3 nucleotides read TGCAGTGCTAGTCAGCTAGCGGGGGGCTACGAGCAGTACGTC.

V gene TRBV5-1 combines with J gene TRBJ2-5; 12 bases agree with TRBD2. V lost 1 base to trimming and J lost 5 bases; unmatched junction nucleotides: 9. In germline, CDR1 is SGHRS, CDR2 YFSETQ. This CDR3 spans 17 amino acids. CDR3 nucleotide sequence: TGCGCCAGCAGCTTGCCGGGACCCGGACTAGCGGGGGAGACCCAGTACTTC. Its translation: CASSLPGPGLAGETQYF.

The chain combines TRBV23-1 with TRBJ2-7; 7 bases line up with TRBD1. TRBV23-1 counts as an open reading frame of uncertain function. V shed 8 bases, J shed 2 bases, and the junction held 12 bases outside the gene matches. CDR3 length equals 15 residues. The CDR3 is CASPGRQGVTYEQYV. The CDR3 bases are TGCGCCAGCCCTGGGCGGCAGGGGGTCACCTACGAGCAGTACGTC.

This sequence joins TRBV29-1 and TRBJ1-1; D may be TRBD1 (5 bases). CDR3 length equals 15 residues. Germline CDR1 reads SQVTM; CDR2 reads ANQGSEA. V lost 5 bases to trimming and J lost 5 bases, with 21 bases between them. The CDR3 sequence is CSVLRDSQIWTEAFF. The CDR3 nucleotides are TGCAGCGTTCTCCGGGACTCACAAATTTGGACTGAAGCTTTCTTT.

V is TRBV5-8 and J is TRBJ2-7; 7 bases are a match to TRBD2. Looked up from germline, CDR1 is SGHTS and CDR2 is YDEGEE. The CDR3 totals 15 residues. After removal of 4 bases from V and 6 bases from J, the junction contained 13 bases not matched to a gene. CDR3: CASSPYLGRSGEQYV. CDR3 DNA sequence: TGTGCCAGCAGCCCATACCTCGGGAGGTCAGGCGAGCAGTACGTC.

The chain combines TRBV28 with TRBJ1-1; 9 nucleotides match TRBD1. The length of the CDR3 is 15 residues. The germline CDR1 and CDR2 sequences are MDHEN and SYDVKM. Trimming cost V 5 bases and J 4 bases; bases outside gene matches: 8. CDR3 bases: TGTGCCAGCAGTCCCCCACAGGGGGCGGGCACTGAAGCTTTCTTT. It is translated as CASSPPQGAGTEAFF.

This chain joins TRBV4-1 and TRBJ2-5, with D perhaps TRBD2 (6 bases). Germline CDR1 reads MGHRA; CDR2 reads YSYEKL. V was cut by 4 bases and J by 4 bases, with 13 bases left in between. The CDR3 consists of 14 residues. This chain's CDR3 is CASSPLSGSETQYF. CDR3 nucleotides: TGCGCCAGCAGCCCACTTAGCGGATCAGAGACCCAGTACTTC.

CDR3 sequence: CASSAETGARFGNTIYF. The CDR3, as DNA: TGTGCCAGCAGTGCGGAGACAGGGGCCCGCTTTGGAAACACCATATATTTT. J is TRBJ1-3 and V is TRBV2; 8 bases fit TRBD1. This CDR3 contains 17 residues. Trimming took 4 bases from V and 3 from J; bases not matched to a gene: 11. The V gene's germline CDR1 is SNHLY and CDR2 FYNNEI.

V gene TRBV5-1 combines with J gene TRBJ2-2; 9 positions agree with TRBD1. From germline, CDR1 is SGHRS and CDR2 YFSETQ. CDR3 length: 14 residues. The V segment lost 3 bases and the J segment 7 bases; nucleotides outside the gene matches: 4. The CDR3 sequence: CASSSGQGIGELFF. The CDR3 region has the DNA TGCGCCAGCAGCTCGGGACAGGGAATCGGGGAGCTGTTTTTT. Variable domain in full (rest from reference TRBV5-1 and TRBJ2-2): KAGVTQTPRYLIKTRGQQVTLSCSPISGHRSVSWYQQTPGQGLQFLFEYFSETQRNKGNFPGRFSGRQFSNSRSEMNVSTLELGDSALYLCASSSGQGIGELFFGEGSRLTVL.

The chain combines TRBV23-1 with TRBJ2-5, with D perhaps matching TRBD2 (6 bases). TRBV23-1 is assigned to the ORF class and has an uncertain function. The CDR3 has 17 residues. Trimming shortened V by 0 bases and J by 4 bases, and 18 bases separated the two germline ends. The CDR3 coding sequence is TGCGCCAGCAGTCAATCCAGTTGTGGAGGGGTCCGAGAGACCCAGTACTTC. This sequence encodes CASSQSSCGGVRETQYF.

The chain recombines TRBV2 with TRBJ1-6; possible D gene TRBD1, 5 bases. The CDR3 loop spans 15 amino acids. CDR1 SNHLY and CDR2 FYNNEI come from the germline V gene. Trimming removed 4 bases from V and 10 bases from J, with 17 bases in between. The CDR3: CASSVRERMGSPLHF. Written as DNA, the CDR3 is TGTGCCAGCAGTGTCAGGGAACGAATGGGCTCACCCCTCCACTTT.

This clone was seen only a few times. V gene TRBV24-1 combines with J gene TRBJ2-1, with 13 bases lining up with TRBD2. Germline V gene data show CDR1 as KGHDR and CDR2 as SFDVKD. The V segment lost 4 bases and the J segment 12 bases; nucleotides outside the gene matches: 11. The CDR3 has 16 amino acids. As DNA, the CDR3 is TGTGCCACCAGTGACGCACTAGCGGGGGGGCTCGGGGTGCAGTTCTTC. Translated, it gives CATSDALAGGLGVQFF.

Points on this clone: A much larger clone is a single base away; this may be a read error. V and J are TRBV7-3 and TRBJ2-2; TRBD1 might be the D (6 bases). The CDR3 spans 14 residues. V lost 3 bases, J lost 1 base, and 6 bases lay in between. Germline V gene data show CDR1 as SGHTA and CDR2 as FQGTGA. CDR3 sequence reads: CASSLGQNTGELFF. The DNA for the CDR3 is TGTGCCAGCAGCTTGGGACAGAACACCGGGGAGCTGTTTTTT.

The genes are TRBV28 and TRBJ2-3, with TRBD1 matching 7 bases. The CDR3 has 14 residues. V was clipped by 9 bases and J by 0 bases; unmatched bases: 6. Germline CDR1 reads MDHEN; CDR2 reads SYDVKM. Here the CDR3 DNA reads TGTGCCAGTCAGGGGGTCTCTAGCACAGATACGCAGTATTTT. Amino acids: CASQGVSSTDTQYF.

The V gene is TRBV5-5, the J gene TRBJ1-1; 8 nucleotides agree with TRBD1. Germline V gives CDR1 SGHKS, CDR2 YYEKEE (reference sequence). J was trimmed by 4 bases and V by 2 bases; bases with no gene match: 7. The CDR3 spans 15 residues. In nucleotides, the CDR3 is TGTGCCAGCAGCTTCTCGCAGGGGGCGAGCACTGAAGCTTTCTTT. It is translated as CASSFSQGASTEAFF.

This sequence joins TRBV5-1 and TRBJ2-1; TRBD1 matches 8 bases. The CDR3 sequence is 15 residues long. The V and J ends lost 4 bases and 3 bases, in that order; junction bases with no gene match: 6. Germline V lookup: CDR1 SGHRS, CDR2 YFSETQ. The CDR3 bases are TGCGCCAGCAGCCCCGGACAGGGTTTCTACAATGAGCAGTTCTTC. This gives the protein CASSPGQGFYNEQFF. Full variable domain (outside the CDR3, taken from reference TRBV5-1 and TRBJ2-1): KAGVTQTPRYLIKTRGQQVTLSCSPISGHRSVSWYQQTPGQGLQFLFEYFSETQRNKGNFPGRFSGRQFSNSRSEMNVSTLELGDSALYLCASSPGQGFYNEQFFGPGTRLTVL.

The J gene is TRBJ1-4, the V gene TRBV7-9, with D possibly TRBD1 on 5 matching bases. CDR1 and CDR2 from the germline V gene are SEHNR and FQNEAQ (reference sequence). This CDR3 has 14 residues. The germline V and J ends were trimmed by 3 bases and 4 bases, with 9 bases remaining between them. The CDR3 loop is CASSFEGLNEKLFF. The CDR3 region has the DNA TGTGCCAGCAGCTTCGAGGGACTTAATGAAAAACTGTTTTTT.

The chain couples TRBV2 to TRBJ1-5, with 7 bases aligning to TRBD1. The CDR3 has 12 residues. J gave up 6 bases and V 9 bases, and 5 bases lay outside the gene matches. Germline CDR1 and CDR2: SNHLY and FYNNEI. CDR3 residues: CASKQGSQPQHF. The CDR3 coding sequence is TGTGCCAGTAAACAGGGGAGTCAGCCCCAGCATTTT.

V and J are TRBV7-6 and TRBJ2-1; TRBD1 aligns across 9 bases. The trim removed 5 bases at V and 7 bases at J, leaving 9 bases unmatched. This CDR3 spans 15 amino acids. Germline values: CDR1 SGHVS, CDR2 FNYEAQ. In DNA, the CDR3 is TGTGCCAGCAGCCGTACAGGGGGCGAGTGGAATGAGCAGTTCTTC. It yields the protein CASSRTGGEWNEQFF.

The chain couples TRBV2 to TRBJ1-1; the match to TRBD1 covers 9 bases. This CDR3 has 15 residues. With 6 bases clipped from V and 2 bases from J, the junction kept 7 bases outside the gene matches. In germline, CDR1 is SNHLY, CDR2 FYNNEI. The CDR3 sequence: CASSKQGAINTEAFF. In DNA form, the CDR3 reads TGTGCCAGCAGCAAACAGGGGGCGATAAACACTGAAGCTTTCTTT.

This sequence joins TRBV28 and TRBJ1-5; D not certain. CDR3 length: 16 residues. Per germline, CDR1 MDHEN and CDR2 SYDVKM. V lost 7 bases to trimming and J lost 2 bases, with 18 bases between them. The CDR3 protein is CASTLKVLRGNQPQHF. The CDR3 DNA follows: TGTGCCAGCACCCTAAAGGTACTCCGGGGCAATCAGCCCCAGCATTTT.

The rearrangement joins TRBV19 to TRBJ2-3, with a weak D call TRBD1 (6 bases). The CDR3 extends over 15 amino acids. V was shortened by 8 bases and J by 2 bases, with 17 bases between the two germline ends. The V gene's germline CDR1 is LNHDA and CDR2 SQIVND (reference sequence). In DNA, the CDR3 is TGTGCCAGTTCTAGCCAGGGGCTGGACACAGATACGCAGTATTTT. Translating it yields CASSSQGLDTDTQYF.

The chain joins TRBV24-1 to TRBJ2-1, with 9 nucleotides matching TRBD1. The CDR3 loop spans 15 amino acids. Germline CDR1 KGHDR, CDR2 SFDVKD. The J segment lost 7 bases and the V segment lost 6 bases, leaving 9 bases of the junction unmatched. The CDR3 is CATSSGQGKWNEQFF. The CDR3 nucleotides read TGTGCCACCAGTTCCGGACAGGGGAAGTGGAATGAGCAGTTCTTC.

V usage is TRBV18 and J usage is TRBJ2-2, with D perhaps matching TRBD2 (6 bases). Germline values: CDR1 KGHSH, CDR2 LQKENI. The V and J ends lost 1 base and 2 bases respectively, with 14 bases between them. The CDR3 totals 17 residues. The CDR3 is CASSPQRLGGNTGELFF. CDR3 nucleotide sequence: TGTGCCAGCTCACCACAAAGACTGGGAGGAAACACCGGGGAGCTGTTTTTT.

V and J are TRBV5-1 and TRBJ2-1; TRBD1 agrees at 11 bases. The V and J ends lost 3 bases and 6 bases, in that order; junction bases with no gene match: 5. This CDR3 contains 15 residues. Germline lookup yields CDR1 SGHRS and CDR2 YFSETQ. The chain's CDR3 is CASSSGTGGFNEQFF. The CDR3 nucleotides are TGCGCCAGCAGCTCTGGGACAGGGGGATTCAATGAGCAGTTCTTC.

J is TRBJ2-1 and V is TRBV12-5; a weak D match, TRBD2 (7 bases). The V end was cut by 6 bases, the J end by 4 bases, with 19 bases between. Germline CDR1 reads LGHNT; CDR2 reads FRNRAP. CDR3 length: 16 amino acids. The CDR3 DNA reads as TGTGCTAGTGGCACTCAGGCGGGGGCTACATACAATGAGCAGTTCTTC. As protein: CASGTQAGATYNEQFF.

This clone has a single count. The chain recombines TRBV6-1 with TRBJ1-1, with 11 bases aligning to TRBD1. This CDR3 contains 18 residues. Germline CDR1 MNHNS, CDR2 SASEGT. The trim removed 1 base at V and 5 bases at J, leaving 12 bases unmatched. The CDR3: CASSEGAGQGVRGTEAFF. CDR3 DNA: TGTGCCAGCAGTGAAGGTGCGGGACAGGGGGTAAGGGGGACTGAAGCTTTCTTT.